Sequencing of this TCR beta chain was carried out in a study of T cells in Graves' hyperthyroidism and ophthalmopathy. The germline V and J ends were trimmed by 3 bases and 5 bases, with 16 bases remaining between them. From germline, CDR1 is WNHNN and CDR2 SYGVQD (reference sequence). This CDR3 is built from 15 residues. From RNA transcripts, TCR beta CDR3 regions were amplified. An initial round of RT-PCR targeting the TCR CDR3 relied on the HTBI primer set. MiXCR was run by TCRdb on the multiplex PCR reads, yielding one entry per CDR3 protein. The data show hundreds of thousands of distinct CDR3 sequences, approximately 16% seen once.

The sample comprised blood. The V gene is TRBV10-1, the J gene TRBJ2-5; the D gene is possibly TRBD2 (7 bases). The TCR comes from a woman aged 18-29 years with Graves' hyperthyroidism. The CDR3 DNA follows: TGCGCCAGCAGTGATGTGCCGGGGGGCGAGGAGACCCAGTACTTC. The encoded protein is CASSDVPGGEETQYF.